The 10 T cell receptor beta chains below all came from one sample that was sequenced in a study of shared clonotypes between healthy human individuals. Repertoires were generated with immunoSEQ multiplex PCR, while TCRdb's copy carries only in-frame clones and drops some. The sample holds hundreds of thousands of clones, approximately 96% seen once. Selected positively for CCR7 and CD45RO-negative, naive CD8 cells excluded terminally differentiated effector memory CD45RA+ cells. Specimen: naive CD8+ T cells sorted from blood. These receptors were obtained from a woman in her 30s in good health.

This rearrangement joins TRBV27 to TRBJ1-5; TRBD1 might be the D (5 bases). This CDR3 spans 17 amino acids. Trimming stripped 6 bases from V and 3 bases from J, with 21 bases between. Germline V gene sequence: CDR1 MNHEY, CDR2 SMNVEV (reference sequence). CDR3 sequence reads: CASRFTGGGLDNQPQHF. Here the CDR3 DNA reads TGTGCCAGCAGGTTCACCGGGGGAGGGTTAGACAATCAGCCCCAGCATTTT.

The chain combines TRBV27 with TRBJ1-5; D is uncertain. This CDR3 is built from 12 residues. Germline V gives CDR1 MNHEY, CDR2 SMNVEV (reference sequence). Trimming shortened V by 3 bases and J by 4 bases, and 4 bases separated the two germline ends. DNA of the CDR3: TGTGCCAGCAGTTTCGAGAATCAGCCCCAGCATTTT. This codes for CASSFENQPQHF.

V and J are TRBV2 and TRBJ2-7; TRBD1 matches at 8 bases. V trimming: 6 bases; J trimming: 3 bases; junction bases outside the gene matches: 7. Looked up from germline, CDR1 is SNHLY and CDR2 is FYNNEI. CDR3 length: 14 amino acids. The chain's CDR3 is CASRNRDRFYEQYF. The CDR3 nucleotides are TGTGCCAGCAGGAACCGGGACAGGTTCTACGAGCAGTACTTC.

In this sample, this clone turned up a few times. V usage is TRBV30 and J usage is TRBJ1-4; D call uncertain. V gave up 1 base and J gave up 8 bases, with 11 bases separating them. The CDR3 contains 13 residues. The germline V gene encodes CDR1 GTSNPN and CDR2 SVGIG (reference sequence). CDR3 loop: CAWSDGMREKLFF. The CDR3 nucleotides are TGTGCCTGGAGTGATGGGATGCGCGAAAAACTGTTTTTT.

This clone was observed once. The V and J genes are TRBV2 and TRBJ2-7, with 10 bases matching TRBD1. CDR3 length: 15 residues. Germline V CDR1 and CDR2: SNHLY, FYNNEI. The J segment lost 5 bases and the V segment lost 3 bases, leaving 7 bases of the junction unmatched. The CDR3 sequence is CASSDDGTGAHEQYF. CDR3 in DNA: TGTGCCAGCAGTGATGACGGGACAGGGGCCCACGAGCAGTACTTC.

V is TRBV28 and J is TRBJ2-2, with a tentative D call TRBD2 (6 bases). The V end was cut by 2 bases, the J end by 7 bases, with 11 bases between. CDR1 MDHEN and CDR2 SYDVKM come from the germline V gene. This CDR3 region has 14 residues. This CDR3 reads CASSLRGKGGELFF. The CDR3 DNA sequence: TGTGCCAGCAGTTTACGCGGGAAGGGCGGGGAGCTGTTTTTT.

A single count supports this clone. The rearrangement joins TRBV6-5 to TRBJ2-1; a possible D gene is TRBD2 (6 bases). The CDR3 covers 15 residues. V was shortened by 2 bases and J by 5 bases, with 13 bases between the two germline ends. Looked up from germline, CDR1 is MNHEY and CDR2 is SVGAGI. As DNA, the CDR3 is TGTGCCAGCAGTTACAGCTTCGGGGGACACAATGAGCAGTTCTTC. It translates to CASSYSFGGHNEQFF.

The V and J genes are TRBV29-1 and TRBJ2-1; a weak D match, TRBD1 (5 bases). Germline CDR1 is SQVTM and CDR2 is ANQGSEA. V dropped 6 bases and J dropped 0 bases, with 9 bases sitting between them. This CDR3 has 13 residues. The CDR3 sequence: CSVATDSYNEQFF. CDR3 DNA sequence: TGCAGCGTAGCGACAGACTCCTACAATGAGCAGTTCTTC.

The chain combines TRBV21-1 with TRBJ2-7; the table assigns TRBD2, which was not confirmed against the DNA. TRBV21-1 is reported as a pseudogene. This CDR3 has 14 amino acids. The CDR3 here is CASRGPGLLYEQYF. CDR3 in DNA: TGTGCCAGCAGGGGACCGGGACTACTCTACGAGCAGTACTTC.

The V gene is TRBV29-1, the J gene TRBJ2-7; maybe TRBD1 (6 bases). This CDR3 has 14 residues. V was cut by 4 bases and J by 1 base, with 14 bases left in between. Germline V lookup: CDR1 SQVTM, CDR2 ANQGSEA. CDR3 sequence: CSVVPLDSSYEQYF. The DNA for the CDR3 is TGCAGCGTTGTTCCCTTGGACAGTTCCTACGAGCAGTACTTC.